These 17 T cell receptor beta chains share one sample of origin, sequenced in a study of T-cell memory formation after mild COVID-19. A single record per CDR3 protein comes from TCRdb applying MiXCR to the 5' RACE reads. Here the sample spans 300,000 to 400,000 distinct CDR3 sequences, around 28% being singletons. The sequenced sample was PBMCs or a T cell subset sorted from them (not recorded which). The receptors originated from an adult woman who had mild COVID-19 (a few samples of this study predate the infection). Cell type and time point are not known.

The chain has TRBV7-2 and TRBJ1-1; D is possibly TRBD1 (6 bases). With 2 bases removed from V and 3 bases from J, the gap between germline ends came to 16 bases. CDR1 SGHTA and CDR2 FQGNSA come from the germline V gene. This CDR3 has 16 residues. The CDR3 reads CASSLQAVGGYTEAFF. In nucleotides, the CDR3 is TGTGCCAGCAGCTTACAGGCGGTAGGGGGGTACACTGAAGCTTTCTTT.

The table lists this clonotype with a few counts. The chain employs TRBV5-1 and TRBJ2-3; tentatively, D is TRBD2 (7 bases). Deletions cut 1 base from V and 1 base from J, with 10 bases between. The CDR3 contains 15 residues. Germline V lookup: CDR1 SGHRS, CDR2 YFSETQ. CDR3 sequence: CASSLRGAGTDTQYF. CDR3 DNA sequence: TGCGCCAGCAGCTTGCGGGGGGCCGGCACAGATACGCAGTATTTT.

This clonotype was counted a few times. The chain carries TRBV5-1 and TRBJ2-5; D is ambiguous. V was pared by 3 bases and J by 4 bases, with 10 bases between. Germline V gene lookup returns CDR1 SGHRS and CDR2 YFSETQ. The CDR3 is 13 amino acids. The CDR3, as DNA: TGCGCCAGCAGCTCCCCTACGGGAGAGACCCAGTACTTC. Translating gives CASSSPTGETQYF.

The table lists this clonotype with a few counts. V and J are TRBV4-1 and TRBJ2-1; D might be TRBD1 or TRBD2, each matching 7 bases. Germline V gene lookup returns CDR1 MGHRA and CDR2 YSYEKL. V shed 3 bases and J shed 4 bases, with 22 bases lying between them. The CDR3 extends over 18 amino acids. CDR3 sequence: CASSQAYRGTGLYNEQFF. The CDR3 coding sequence is TGCGCCAGCAGCCAGGCTTACAGGGGAACGGGACTATACAATGAGCAGTTCTTC.

This clonotype was seen a handful of times. This chain links TRBV7-8 with TRBJ2-5; possible D gene TRBD2, 6 bases. Per germline, CDR1 SGHVS and CDR2 FQNEAQ. The V end lost 3 bases, the J end lost 5 bases, and 13 bases lay between the germline ends. This CDR3 has 14 amino acids. The CDR3 protein is CASSFGGTGETQYF. DNA for the CDR3: TGTGCCAGCAGCTTCGGGGGAACCGGCGAGACCCAGTACTTC. The complete variable domain, with remaining parts taken from reference TRBV7-8 and TRBJ2-5, reads GAGVSQSPRYKVAKRGQDVALRCDPISGHVSLFWYQQALGQGPEFLTYFQNEAQLDKSGLPSDRFFAERPEGSVSTLKIQRTQQEDSAVYLCASSFGGTGETQYFGPGTRLLVL.

This clonotype has more than one count but fewer than ten. This chain uses TRBV3-1 with TRBJ1-1, with D possibly being TRBD1 (5 bases). Trimming removed 4 bases from V and 4 bases from J, with 13 bases in between. In germline, CDR1 is LGHDT, CDR2 YNNKEL (reference sequence). The CDR3 has 14 residues. CDR3: CASSPLLGGTEAFF. The CDR3 DNA sequence: TGTGCCAGCAGCCCCTTGTTGGGGGGCACTGAAGCTTTCTTT.

This chain connects TRBV7-2 to TRBJ1-1; no reliable D call. Deletions cut 11 bases from V and 0 bases from J, with 13 bases between. The CDR3 contains 13 residues. CDR1 and CDR2 (germline): SGHTA, FQGNSA. The chain's CDR3 is CAQRVALNTEAFF. CDR3 sequence (DNA): TGTGCCCAGCGGGTCGCTCTGAACACTGAAGCTTTCTTT.

This clonotype was seen a single time. The V call is TRBV7-9, the J call TRBJ1-2; 12 nucleotides agree with TRBD1. The ends lost 5 bases at V and 4 bases at J; junction bases unmatched: 5. From germline, CDR1 is SEHNR and CDR2 FQNEAQ (reference sequence). The CDR3 is made up of 15 amino acids. CDR3 nucleotide sequence: TGTGCCAGCAGCAAGGGACAGGGGGCTAGCTATGGCTACACCTTC. This encodes CASSKGQGASYGYTF.

In this sample, this clonotype turned up a few times. This chain links TRBV2 with TRBJ2-7; D is unclear. Germline-derived CDR1 and CDR2 are SNHLY and FYNNEI. The CDR3 runs 12 residues. V lost 3 bases and J 4 bases, leaving 7 bases between the germline ends. DNA for the CDR3: TGTGCCAGCAGTGAGCAGAGTTACGAGCAGTACTTC. It encodes CASSEQSYEQYF.

The chain combines TRBV7-3 with TRBJ2-1; the match to TRBD2 covers 9 bases. This CDR3 has 15 amino acids. V lost 5 bases, J lost 11 bases, and 13 bases stayed unmatched. CDR1 and CDR2 (germline): SGHTA, FQGTGA. The CDR3 spells CASSLAGGGAGKQFF. DNA of the CDR3: TGTGCCAGCAGCCTCGCGGGAGGGGGCGCAGGAAAGCAGTTCTTC.

The V gene is TRBV9, the J gene TRBJ2-1, with D uncertain. The V gene's germline CDR1 is SGDLS and CDR2 YYNGEE. There are 14 residues in the CDR3. Between the trimmed V and J ends, which lost 2 bases and 4 bases, there was a span of 10 bases. In DNA form, the CDR3 reads TGTGCCAGCAGCGTGGAGACCAGATACAATGAGCAGTTCTTC. Protein product: CASSVETRYNEQFF.

This clonotype was seen only a few times. CDR3 protein: CASSSKRGTGMFF. CDR3 in DNA: TGTGCCAGCAGTTCAAAACGGGGGACTGGGATGTTCTTC. This chain links TRBV12-3 or TRBV12-4 with TRBJ2-1, with a weak D call TRBD2 (6 bases). V was trimmed by 4 bases and J by 15 bases, leaving 19 bases between them. The CDR3 has 13 residues.

The V and J genes are TRBV7-2 and TRBJ1-1; maybe TRBD1 (5 bases). V shed 5 bases and J shed 4 bases, with 11 bases lying between them. Germline values: CDR1 SGHTA, CDR2 FQGNSA. The length of the CDR3 is 13 residues. The CDR3 region is CASSEGRTTEAFF. The CDR3 bases are TGTGCCAGCAGCGAGGGGCGTACCACTGAAGCTTTCTTT.

The chain has TRBV5-1 and TRBJ1-1, with TRBD1 identical over 7 bases. This CDR3 contains 17 residues. Germline V gene lookup returns CDR1 SGHRS and CDR2 YFSETQ. Losses at the gene ends were 4 bases for V and 2 bases for J; bases not matched to a gene: 14. The CDR3 bases are TGCGCCAGCAGCCCCACCGGCGCGGGGACAGACAACACTGAAGCTTTCTTT. Amino acids: CASSPTGAGTDNTEAFF.

The genes are TRBV7-9 and TRBJ2-7; D ambiguous. The CDR3 length is 14 residues. Germline values: CDR1 SEHNR, CDR2 FQNEAQ (reference sequence). V shed 5 bases and J shed 6 bases, with 17 bases lying between them. Here the CDR3 reads CASSADRESSEQYF. CDR3 bases: TGTGCCAGCAGCGCTGATAGGGAATCATCCGAGCAGTACTTC. The full variable domain, with the rest looked up from reference TRBV7-9 and TRBJ2-7, is DTGVSQNPRHKITKRGQNVTFRCDPISEHNRLYWYRQTLGQGPEFLTYFQNEAQLEKSRLLSDRFSAERPKGSFSTLEIQRTEQGDSAMYLCASSADRESSEQYFGPGTRLTVT.

This chain links TRBV12-3 or TRBV12-4 with TRBJ2-1; no definite D call. V gave up 3 bases and J gave up 3 bases, with 12 bases separating them. The CDR3 totals 15 residues. The CDR3 nucleotides read TGTGCCAGCAGTTTTAAAGGCGGAAACTACAATGAGCAGTTCTTC. Protein product: CASSFKGGNYNEQFF.

There are a few counts of this clonotype. J is TRBJ1-1 and V is TRBV29-1, with 8 bases that match TRBD1. The CDR3 is 14 amino acids. Trimming at V came to 4 bases and at J to 4 bases, leaving 8 bases not matched to a gene. Looked up from germline, CDR1 is SQVTM and CDR2 is ANQGSEA. The CDR3 is CSVVRGPPGTEAFF. The CDR3 DNA follows: TGCAGCGTTGTCAGGGGGCCCCCGGGCACTGAAGCTTTCTTT. Full variable domain (missing parts from reference TRBV29-1 and TRBJ1-1): SAVISQKPSRDICQRGTSLTIQCQVDSQVTMMFWYRQQPGQSLTLIATANQGSEATYESGFVIDKFPISRPNLTFSTLTVSNMSPEDSSIYLCSVVRGPPGTEAFFGQGTRLTVV.